This TCR beta chain was sequenced for a study of blood T cell repertoires in COVID-19. Study-wide context: T cells, B-cell-depleted T cells, or PBMCs provided the cDNA or gDNA that served as material.

The CDR3 consists of 15 residues. Trimming at V came to 4 bases and at J to 4 bases, leaving 7 bases not matched to a gene. Germline V CDR1 and CDR2: SGHTA, FQGTGA. The protocol was immunoSEQ multiplex PCR, while the TCRdb copy is restricted to in-frame clones and leaves out a portion. The sample shows approximately 63,000 clones, roughly 88% of them seen only once. The sequencing sample was made of peripheral blood. This clonotype originated in a woman of 80 years or more with acute or convalescent COVID-19. The chain links TRBV7-3 to TRBJ2-5; 9 nucleotides match TRBD1. CDR3 amino acids: CASSYSGQGTETQYF. The DNA for the CDR3 is TGTGCCAGCAGCTATTCAGGACAGGGGACAGAGACCCAGTACTTC.